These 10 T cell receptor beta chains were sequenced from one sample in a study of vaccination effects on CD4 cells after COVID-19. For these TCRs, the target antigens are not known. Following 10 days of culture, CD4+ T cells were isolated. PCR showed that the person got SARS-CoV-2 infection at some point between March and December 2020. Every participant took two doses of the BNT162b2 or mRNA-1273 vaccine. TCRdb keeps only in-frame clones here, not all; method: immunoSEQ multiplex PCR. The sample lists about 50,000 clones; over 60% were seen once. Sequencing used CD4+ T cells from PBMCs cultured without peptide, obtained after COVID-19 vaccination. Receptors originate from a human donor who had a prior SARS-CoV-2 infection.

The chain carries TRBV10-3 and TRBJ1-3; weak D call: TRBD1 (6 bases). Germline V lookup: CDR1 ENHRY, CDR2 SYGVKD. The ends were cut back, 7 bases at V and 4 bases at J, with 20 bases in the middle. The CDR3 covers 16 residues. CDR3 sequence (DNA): TGTGCCATCACCAGGGGAGACAGAAGTTTAGGAAACACCATATATTTT. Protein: CAITRGDRSLGNTIYF.

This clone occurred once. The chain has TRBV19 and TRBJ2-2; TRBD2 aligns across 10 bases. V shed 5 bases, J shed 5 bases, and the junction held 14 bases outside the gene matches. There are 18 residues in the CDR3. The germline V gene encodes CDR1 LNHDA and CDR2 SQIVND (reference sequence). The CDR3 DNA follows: TGTGCCAGTAGTCTCATCTCTGGGGCTAGCGGGGGAACCGGGGAGCTGTTTTTT. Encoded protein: CASSLISGASGGTGELFF.

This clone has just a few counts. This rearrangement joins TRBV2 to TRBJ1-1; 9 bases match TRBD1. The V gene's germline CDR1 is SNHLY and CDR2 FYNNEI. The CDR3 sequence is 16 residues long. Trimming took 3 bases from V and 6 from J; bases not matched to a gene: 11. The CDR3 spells CASSEEGTGFMAEAFF. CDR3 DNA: TGTGCCAGCAGTGAGGAAGGGACAGGGTTTATGGCTGAAGCTTTCTTT.

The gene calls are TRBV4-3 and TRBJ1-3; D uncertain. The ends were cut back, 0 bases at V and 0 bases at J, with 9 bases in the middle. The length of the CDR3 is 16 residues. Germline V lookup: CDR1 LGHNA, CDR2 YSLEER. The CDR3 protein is CASSQDVYSSGNTIYF. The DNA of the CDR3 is TGCGCCAGCAGCCAAGATGTATATAGCTCTGGAAACACCATATATTTT.

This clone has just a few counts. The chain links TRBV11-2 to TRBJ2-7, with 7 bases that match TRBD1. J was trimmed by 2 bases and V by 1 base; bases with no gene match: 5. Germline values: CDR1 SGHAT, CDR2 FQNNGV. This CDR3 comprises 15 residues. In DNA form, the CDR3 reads TGTGCCAGCAGCTTAGGGGACAGCCTGACCTACGAGCAGTACTTC. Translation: CASSLGDSLTYEQYF. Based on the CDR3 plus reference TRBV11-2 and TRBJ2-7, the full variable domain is EAGVAQSPRYKIIEKRQSVAFWCNPISGHATLYWYQQILGQGPKLLIQFQNNGVVDDSQLPKDRFSAERLKGVDSTLKIQPAKLEDSAVYLCASSLGDSLTYEQYFGPGTRLTVT.

In DNA form, the CDR3 reads TGCAGTGCTAGATTGTTCCGGACTGAGTACTTC. Translating gives CSARLFRTEYF. The V call is TRBV20-1, the J call TRBJ2-5; TRBD2 is a possible D gene (5 bases). Trimming cost V 2 bases and J 12 bases, with 13 bases left between them. The CDR3 length is 11 residues. Germline V gene lookup returns CDR1 DFQATT and CDR2 SNEGSKA (reference sequence).

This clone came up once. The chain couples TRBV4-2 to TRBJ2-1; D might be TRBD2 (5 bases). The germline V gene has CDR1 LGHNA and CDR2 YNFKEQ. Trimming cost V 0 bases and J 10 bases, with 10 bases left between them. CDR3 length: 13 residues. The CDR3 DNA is TGTGCCAGCAGCCAAGATAGCCAGCGGGAGCAGTTCTTC. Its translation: CASSQDSQREQFF.

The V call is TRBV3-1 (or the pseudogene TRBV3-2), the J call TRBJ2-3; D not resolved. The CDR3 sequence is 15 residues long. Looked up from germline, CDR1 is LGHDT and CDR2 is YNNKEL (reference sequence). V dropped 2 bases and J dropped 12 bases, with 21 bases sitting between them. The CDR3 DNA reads TGTGCCAGCAGCCAATCGGGCACGACTCCCGTCGACCAGTATTTT. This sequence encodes CASSQSGTTPVDQYF.

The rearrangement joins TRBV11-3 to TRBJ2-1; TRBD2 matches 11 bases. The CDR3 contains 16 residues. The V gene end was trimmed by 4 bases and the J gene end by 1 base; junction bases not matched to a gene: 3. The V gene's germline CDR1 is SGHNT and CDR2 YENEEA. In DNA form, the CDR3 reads TGTGCCAGCAGCTCCTGGACTAGCGGGTCCTACAATGAGCAGTTCTTC. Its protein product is CASSSWTSGSYNEQFF.

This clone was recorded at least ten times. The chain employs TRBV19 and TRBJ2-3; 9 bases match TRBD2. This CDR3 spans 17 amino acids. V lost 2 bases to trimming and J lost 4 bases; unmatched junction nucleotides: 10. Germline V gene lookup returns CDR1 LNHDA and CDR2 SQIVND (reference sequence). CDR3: CASSIIRAGGRADTQYF. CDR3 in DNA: TGTGCCAGTAGTATAATCCGAGCGGGGGGAAGAGCAGATACGCAGTATTTT.